Listed below are T cell receptor beta chains from one sample, sequenced in a study of blood T cell repertoires in COVID-19. Produced via immunoSEQ multiplex PCR; TCRdb's table is partial and in-frame only. The sample carries over 130,000 clones, almost 80% recorded once. Sequenced: PBMCs or T cells enriched from blood (not recorded which). The receptors shown here come from a woman aged 45-59 years who had recovered from COVID-19. The CDR3 runs from the conserved cysteine through the conserved F or W. The D gene is left open where the match is weak. Not all rows give a size; the values are once, few, many and, for expanded clones, a class.

abundance	len	d_gene	j_gene	v_gene	CDR3nt	CDR3aa
NA	14	NA	TRBJ2-5	TRBV5-6	TGTGCCAGCACCTTGGGCCTTAACGAGGAGACCCAGTACTTC	CASTLGLNEETQYF
NA	14	TRBD1	TRBJ1-1	TRBV7-3	TGTGCCAGCAGCTTACAGGGACAGGGCACTGAAGCTTTCTTT	CASSLQGQGTEAFF
NA	14	TRBD1	TRBJ2-3	TRBV5-6	TGTGCCAGCAGTGAGACAGGGGGCCCAGATACGCAGTATTTT	CASSETGGPDTQYF
NA	14	NA	TRBJ1-6	TRBV11-2	TGTGCCAGCAGCCGCCAGGGAGGCGATTCACCCCTCCACTTT	CASSRQGGDSPLHF
NA	13	NA	TRBJ1-1	TRBV3-1/TRBV3-2	TGTGCCAGCAGCCTAGCCTCGAGCACTGAAGCTTTCTTT	CASSLASSTEAFF
NA	15	NA	TRBJ2-7	TRBV2	TGTGCCAGCAGTGCGTCCAGGGCTACCTCCTACGAGCAGTACTTC	CASSASRATSYEQYF
NA	12	NA	TRBJ2-5	TRBV5-1	TGCGCCAGCAGGGACAACCAAGAGACCCAGTACTTC	CASRDNQETQYF
NA	13	NA	TRBJ2-3	TRBV28	TGTGCCAGCAGTCCCAGGGGAGTAGATACGCTGTATTTT	CASSPRGVDTLYF
NA	16	NA	TRBJ1-2	TRBV5-6	TGTGCCAGCAGCTTGGGGTCGCAGTTTACTAACTATGGCTACACCTTC	CASSLGSQFTNYGYTF
NA	11	TRBD1	TRBJ1-1	TRBV12-3/TRBV12-4	TGTGCCAGCAGTTCCCGGGCAGGGGGGTTCTTT	CASSSRAGGFF
NA	16	TRBD1	TRBJ1-1	TRBV3-1/TRBV3-2	TGTGCCAGCAGCCTACGGACAGGGGGGATGAACACTGAAGCTTTCTTT	CASSLRTGGMNTEAFF
NA	13	NA	TRBJ1-1	TRBV9	TGTGCCAGCAGCGTAGCGTCGAACACTGAAGCTTTCTTT	CASSVASNTEAFF
few	13	NA	TRBJ2-7	TRBV11-2	TGTGCCAGCAGCTTAGCCGGGGTTTACGAGCAGTACTTC	CASSLAGVYEQYF
NA	12	NA	TRBJ1-1	TRBV19	TGTTCACAAAGGGTGGGAGGCACTGAAGCTTTCTTT	CSQRVGGTEAFF
NA	14	NA	TRBJ1-1	TRBV29-1	TGCAGCGTTGAAGATGACAGGTTGAACACTGAAGCTTTCTTT	CSVEDDRLNTEAFF
NA	16	TRBD1	TRBJ1-2	TRBV29-1	TGCAGCGTTGAAGATCATGAGGGGGCCCCTAACTATGGCTACACCTTC	CSVEDHEGAPNYGYTF
few	15	TRBD2	TRBJ2-2	TRBV2	TGTGCCAGTACTATACTAGCGGGATCGACCGGGGAGCTGTTTTTT	CASTILAGSTGELFF
once	15	TRBD1	TRBJ1-5	TRBV5-1	TGCGCCAGCAGCCAAACAGGGGGCGTCGGTCAGCCCCAGCATTTT	CASSQTGGVGQPQHF
NA	14	NA	TRBJ1-5	TRBV2	TGTGCCAGTTGTATGAGAGTCGGTAGTCAGCCCCAGCATTTT	CASCMRVGSQPQHF
NA	16	TRBD1	TRBJ2-1	TRBV7-7	TGTGCTAGCAGCTTAGAGCTGCAGGGGGCTTTGAATGAGCAGTTCTTC	CASSLELQGALNEQFF
NA	16	TRBD1	TRBJ1-5	TRBV19	TGTGCCAGTAGAACGACAGGGGTACGGAGCAATCAGCCCCAGCATTTT	CASRTTGVRSNQPQHF
NA	16	NA	TRBJ2-7	TRBV21-1	TGTGCCAGCAGCAAAGGGTGGCTAGCGGGGAGCTACGAGCAGTACTTC	CASSKGWLAGSYEQYF
NA	18	TRBD1	TRBJ1-4	TRBV30	TGTGCCTGGAGCCAGATACGGACAGGGAGTGTGGGTAATGAAAAACTGTTTTTT	CAWSQIRTGSVGNEKLFF
NA	12	NA	TRBJ1-2	TRBV29-1	TGCAGCGTTACGGACAGTTCCTATGGCTACACCTTC	CSVTDSSYGYTF
NA	16	TRBD1	TRBJ1-3	TRBV7-6	TGTGCCAGCAGCTTAGCGACAGGGAGAGTCAGAAACACCATATATTTT	CASSLATGRVRNTIYF
NA	12	NA	TRBJ1-1	TRBV5-1	TGCGCCAGCAGCCCCAACAGGGTTATGGCTTTCTTT	CASSPNRVMAFF